This TCR beta chain was identified in a study of T cell changes during pregnancy in multiple sclerosis. Germline V gene sequence: CDR1 MGHRA, CDR2 YSYEKL. There are 13 residues in the CDR3. V was trimmed by 0 bases and J by 12 bases, leaving 14 bases between them. Data came from immunoSEQ multiplex PCR; TCRdb stores just in-frame clones and leaves some out. The table records 80,000 or so clones, 92% of them present only once. The clonotype originates from a female donor with multiple sclerosis, enrolled in a pregnancy study. The sample was peripheral blood, taken before pregnancy. The chain combines TRBV4-1 with TRBJ1-1, with unresolved D. DNA of the CDR3: TGCGCCAGCAGCCAAGATCCTTGGGGAGGGCCTTTCTTT. As protein: CASSQDPWGGPFF.